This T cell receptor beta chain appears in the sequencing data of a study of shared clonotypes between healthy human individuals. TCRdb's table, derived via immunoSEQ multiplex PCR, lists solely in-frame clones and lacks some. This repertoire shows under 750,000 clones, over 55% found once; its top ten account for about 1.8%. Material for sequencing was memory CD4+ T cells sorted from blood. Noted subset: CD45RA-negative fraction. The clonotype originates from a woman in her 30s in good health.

CDR3 amino acids: CASSSKGGTSVTEAFF. The CDR3 DNA reads as TGTGCCAGCAGTAGCAAGGGGGGGACTTCGGTGACTGAAGCTTTCTTT. J is TRBJ1-1 and V is TRBV6-6; TRBD1 is a possible D gene (6 bases). V lost 5 bases, J lost 5 bases, and 21 bases lay in between. The germline gives CDR1 MNHNY, CDR2 SVGAGI (reference sequence). CDR3 length: 16 amino acids.